This T cell receptor beta chain was captured in a study of T cells in Graves' hyperthyroidism and ophthalmopathy. This clonotype turned up a few times. Its antigen is undetermined. V gave up 4 bases and J gave up 7 bases, with 17 bases separating them. The CDR3 totals 14 residues. CDR1 and CDR2 from the germline V gene are MGHRA and YSYEKL. TCR beta CDR3 region amplification was performed from RNA transcripts. HTBI primers drove first-round RT-PCR of the TCR CDR3. TCRdb reprocessed the multiplex PCR reads via MiXCR and lists one record per CDR3 protein. The repertoire holds about 740,000 distinct CDR3 sequences, with approximately 15% as singletons. Study-wide findings and caveats: Most clonotypes that expanded in the thyroid above 0.001 also showed up in blood. The model forecast ophthalmopathy, anticipating it by a median around 6.5 months before onset.

The material sequenced was blood. The TCR originated in a woman aged 18-29 years with Graves' hyperthyroidism. The chain employs TRBV4-1 and TRBJ2-7, with D perhaps matching TRBD2 (5 bases). The CDR3 here is CASSPPDPRREQYF. The CDR3 nucleotides read TGCGCCAGCAGCCCTCCTGACCCCAGGAGGGAGCAGTACTTC.